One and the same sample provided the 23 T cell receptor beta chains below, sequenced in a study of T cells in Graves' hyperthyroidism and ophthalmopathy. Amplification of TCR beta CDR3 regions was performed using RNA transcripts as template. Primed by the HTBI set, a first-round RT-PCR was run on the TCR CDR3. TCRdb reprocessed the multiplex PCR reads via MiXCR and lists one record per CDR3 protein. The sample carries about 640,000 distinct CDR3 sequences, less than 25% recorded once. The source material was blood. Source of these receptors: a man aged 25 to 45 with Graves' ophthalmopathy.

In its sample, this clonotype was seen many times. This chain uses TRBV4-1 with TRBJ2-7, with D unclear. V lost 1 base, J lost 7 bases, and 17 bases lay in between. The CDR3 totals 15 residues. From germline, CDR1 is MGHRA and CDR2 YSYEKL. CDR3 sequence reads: CASSQGVVNSREQYF. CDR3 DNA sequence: TGCGCCAGCAGCCAAGGGGTCGTTAACTCTAGGGAGCAGTACTTC.

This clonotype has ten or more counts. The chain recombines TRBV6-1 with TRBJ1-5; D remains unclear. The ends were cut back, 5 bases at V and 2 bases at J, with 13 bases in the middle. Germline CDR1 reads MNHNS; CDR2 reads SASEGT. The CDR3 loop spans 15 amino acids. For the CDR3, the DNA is TGTGCCAGCAGTCCCCGACGGGGTGGCAATCAGCCCCAGCATTTT. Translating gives CASSPRRGGNQPQHF.

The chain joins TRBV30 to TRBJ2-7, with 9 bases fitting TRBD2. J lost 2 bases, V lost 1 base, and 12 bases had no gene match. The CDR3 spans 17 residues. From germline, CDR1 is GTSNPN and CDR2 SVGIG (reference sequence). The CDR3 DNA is TGTGCCTGGAGTGACTTGTCTAGCGGGAATCCAACCTACGAGCAGTACTTC. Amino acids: CAWSDLSSGNPTYEQYF.

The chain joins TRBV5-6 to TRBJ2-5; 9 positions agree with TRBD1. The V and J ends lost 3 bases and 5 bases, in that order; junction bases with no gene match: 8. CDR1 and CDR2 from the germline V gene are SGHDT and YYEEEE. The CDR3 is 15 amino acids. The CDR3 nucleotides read TGTGCCAGCAGCTCGACAGGGGGTGGTTCGGAGACCCAGTACTTC. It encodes CASSSTGGGSETQYF.

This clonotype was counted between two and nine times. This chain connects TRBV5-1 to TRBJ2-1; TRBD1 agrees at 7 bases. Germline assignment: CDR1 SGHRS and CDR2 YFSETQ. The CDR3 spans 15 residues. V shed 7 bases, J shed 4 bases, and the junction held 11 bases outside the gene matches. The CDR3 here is CASSTTGDSYNEQFF. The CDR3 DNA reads TGCGCCAGCTCTACCACAGGGGATTCATACAATGAGCAGTTCTTC.

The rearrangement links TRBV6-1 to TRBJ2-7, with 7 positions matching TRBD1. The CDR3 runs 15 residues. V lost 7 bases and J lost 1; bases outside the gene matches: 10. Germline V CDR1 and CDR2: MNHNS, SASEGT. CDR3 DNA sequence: TGTGCCAGCATGCCAGACAGGGAAGTATCCTACGAGCAGTACTTC. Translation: CASMPDREVSYEQYF.

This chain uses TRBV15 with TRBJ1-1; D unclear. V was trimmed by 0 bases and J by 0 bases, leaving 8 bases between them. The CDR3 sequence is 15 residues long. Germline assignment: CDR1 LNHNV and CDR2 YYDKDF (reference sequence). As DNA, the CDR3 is TGTGCCACCAGCAGAGATCGAAGCCTGAACACTGAAGCTTTCTTT. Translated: CATSRDRSLNTEAFF.

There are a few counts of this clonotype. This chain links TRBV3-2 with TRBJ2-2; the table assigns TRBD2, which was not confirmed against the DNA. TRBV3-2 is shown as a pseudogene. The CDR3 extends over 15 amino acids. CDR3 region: CASSFGTSGSGELFF. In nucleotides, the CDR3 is TGTGCCAGCAGCTTCGGGACTAGCGGGAGCGGGGAGCTGTTTTTT.

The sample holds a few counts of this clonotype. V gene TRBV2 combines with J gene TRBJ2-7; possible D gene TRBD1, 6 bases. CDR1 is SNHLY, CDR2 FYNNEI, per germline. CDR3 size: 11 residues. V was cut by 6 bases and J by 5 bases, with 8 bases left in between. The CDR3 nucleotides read TGTGCCAGCAGACAGGGTCACGAGCAGTACTTC. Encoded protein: CASRQGHEQYF.

The chain's CDR3 is CSASGRGANEKLFF. In nucleotides, the CDR3 is TGCAGTGCTAGCGGTCGAGGGGCGAATGAAAAACTGTTTTTT. The chain combines TRBV20-1 with TRBJ1-4, with D possibly matching TRBD1 (5 bases). Germline-derived CDR1 and CDR2 are DFQATT and SNEGSKA (reference sequence). With 3 bases removed from V and 5 bases from J, the gap between germline ends came to 13 bases. The CDR3 is made up of 14 amino acids.

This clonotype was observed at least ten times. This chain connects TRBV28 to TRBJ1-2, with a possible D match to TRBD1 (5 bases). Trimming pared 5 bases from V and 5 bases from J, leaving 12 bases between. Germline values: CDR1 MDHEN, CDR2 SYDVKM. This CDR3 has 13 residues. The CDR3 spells CASSPGTEYGYTF. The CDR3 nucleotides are TGTGCCAGCAGTCCCGGGACCGAGTATGGCTACACCTTC.

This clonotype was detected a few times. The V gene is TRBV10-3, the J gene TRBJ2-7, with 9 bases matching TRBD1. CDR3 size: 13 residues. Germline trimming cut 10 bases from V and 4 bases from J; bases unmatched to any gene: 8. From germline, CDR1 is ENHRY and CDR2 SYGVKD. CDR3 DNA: TGTGCCACCCGTCCCGGGACAGGGTACGAGCAGTACTTC. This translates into CATRPGTGYEQYF.

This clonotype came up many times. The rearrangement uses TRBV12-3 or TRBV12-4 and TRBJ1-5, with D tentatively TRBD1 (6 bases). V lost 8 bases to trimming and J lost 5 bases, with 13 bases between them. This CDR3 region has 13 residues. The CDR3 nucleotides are TGTGCCAGCCGGGGGCGGCAGGATCAGCCCCAGCATTTT. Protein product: CASRGRQDQPQHF.

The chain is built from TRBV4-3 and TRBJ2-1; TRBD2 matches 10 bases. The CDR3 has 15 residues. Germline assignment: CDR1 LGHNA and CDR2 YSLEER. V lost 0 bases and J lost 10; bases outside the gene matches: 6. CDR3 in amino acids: CASSQEGPLAGEQFF. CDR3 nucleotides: TGCGCCAGCAGCCAAGAGGGGCCACTAGCGGGAGAGCAGTTCTTC.

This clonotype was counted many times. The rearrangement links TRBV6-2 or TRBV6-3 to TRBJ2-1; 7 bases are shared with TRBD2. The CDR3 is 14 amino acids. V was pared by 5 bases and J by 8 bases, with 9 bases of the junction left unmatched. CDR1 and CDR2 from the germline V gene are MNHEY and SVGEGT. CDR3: CASSTRAGEDEQFF. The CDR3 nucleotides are TGTGCCAGCAGTACCCGGGCGGGGGAGGATGAGCAGTTCTTC.

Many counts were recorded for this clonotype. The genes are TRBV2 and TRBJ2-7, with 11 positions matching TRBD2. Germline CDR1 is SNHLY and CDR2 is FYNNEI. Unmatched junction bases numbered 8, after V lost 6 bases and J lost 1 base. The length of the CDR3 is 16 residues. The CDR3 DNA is TGTGCCAGCAGAGTTGGTAGCGGGAGGGGTTCCTACGAGCAGTACTTC. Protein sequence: CASRVGSGRGSYEQYF. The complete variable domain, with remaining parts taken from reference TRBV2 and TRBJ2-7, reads EPEVTQTPSHQVTQMGQEVILRCVPISNHLYFYWYRQILGQKVEFLVSFYNNEISEKSEIFDDQFSVERPDGSNFTLKIRSTKLEDSAMYFCASRVGSGRGSYEQYFGPGTRLTVT.

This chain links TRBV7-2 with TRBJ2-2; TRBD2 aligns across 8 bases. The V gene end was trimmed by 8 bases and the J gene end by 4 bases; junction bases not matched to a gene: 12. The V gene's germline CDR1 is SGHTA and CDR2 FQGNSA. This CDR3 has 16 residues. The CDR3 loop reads CASSVDGRVATGELFF. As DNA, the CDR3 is TGTGCCAGCTCGGTAGACGGGAGGGTGGCCACCGGGGAGCTGTTTTTT.

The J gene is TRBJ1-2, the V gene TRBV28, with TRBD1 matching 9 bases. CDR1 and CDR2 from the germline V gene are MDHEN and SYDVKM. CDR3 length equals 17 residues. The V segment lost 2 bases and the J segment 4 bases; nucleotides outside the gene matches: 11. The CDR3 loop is CASSLNGGGQGLYGYTF. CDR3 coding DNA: TGTGCCAGCAGTTTAAATGGGGGGGGACAGGGCCTCTATGGCTACACCTTC.

DNA of the CDR3: TGTGCCAGCAGTTACTCGGACATCTATGGCTACACCTTC. This codes for CASSYSDIYGYTF. The chain joins TRBV6-2 or TRBV6-3 to TRBJ1-2; weak D call: TRBD1 (5 bases). Trimming stripped 0 bases from V and 4 bases from J, with 6 bases between. The CDR3 totals 13 residues. Germline V gene lookup returns CDR1 MNHEY and CDR2 SVGEGT.

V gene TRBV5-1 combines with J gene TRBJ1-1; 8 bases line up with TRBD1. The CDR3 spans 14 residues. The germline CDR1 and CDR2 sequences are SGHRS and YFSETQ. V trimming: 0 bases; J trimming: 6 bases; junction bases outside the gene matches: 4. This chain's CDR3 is CASSLGGQASEAFF. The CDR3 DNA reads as TGCGCCAGCAGCTTGGGGGGACAGGCCTCTGAAGCTTTCTTT. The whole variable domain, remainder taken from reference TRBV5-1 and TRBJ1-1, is KAGVTQTPRYLIKTRGQQVTLSCSPISGHRSVSWYQQTPGQGLQFLFEYFSETQRNKGNFPGRFSGRQFSNSRSEMNVSTLELGDSALYLCASSLGGQASEAFFGQGTRLTVV.

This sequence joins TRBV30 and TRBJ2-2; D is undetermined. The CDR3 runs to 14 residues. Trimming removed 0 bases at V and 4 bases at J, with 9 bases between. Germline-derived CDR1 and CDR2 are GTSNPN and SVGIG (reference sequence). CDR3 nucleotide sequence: TGTGCCTGGAGTGTAATATCTCTCACCGGGGAGCTGTTTTTT. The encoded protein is CAWSVISLTGELFF.

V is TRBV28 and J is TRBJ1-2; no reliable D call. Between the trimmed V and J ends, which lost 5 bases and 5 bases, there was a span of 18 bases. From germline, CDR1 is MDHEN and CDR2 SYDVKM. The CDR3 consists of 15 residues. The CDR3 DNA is TGTGCCAGCAGTCCCCGCGGACGGAGTAATTATGGCTACACCTTC. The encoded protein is CASSPRGRSNYGYTF.

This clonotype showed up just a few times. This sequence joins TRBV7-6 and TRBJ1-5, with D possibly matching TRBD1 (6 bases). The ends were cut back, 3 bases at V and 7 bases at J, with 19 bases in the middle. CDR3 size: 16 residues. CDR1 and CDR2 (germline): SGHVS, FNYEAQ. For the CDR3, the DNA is TGTGCCAGCAGCTTGGCAGCAACAGGGATGGGCCAGCCCCAGCATTTT. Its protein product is CASSLAATGMGQPQHF.